Presented here are 17 T cell receptor beta chains from one specimen sequenced in a study of blood T cell repertoires in COVID-19. The data were produced by immunoSEQ multiplex PCR, yet TCRdb's version contains in-frame clones alone and is incomplete. The sample has 190,000 or so clones, approximately 87% seen once. Sequencing was performed on peripheral blood. The receptors come from a woman in her sixties or seventies with acute or convalescent COVID-19.

This chain's CDR3 is CASSYGDRLGSDTQYF. Here the CDR3 DNA reads TGTGCCAGCAGCTATGGGGACAGGCTCGGGTCAGATACGCAGTATTTT. The genes are TRBV5-6 and TRBJ2-3; 8 bases fit TRBD1. Germline assignment: CDR1 SGHDT and CDR2 YYEEEE. V lost 3 bases, J lost 4 bases, and 10 bases stayed unmatched. The CDR3 contains 16 residues.

The chain employs TRBV6-6 and TRBJ1-1, with 9 bases matching TRBD1. The trim removed 6 bases at V and 4 bases at J, leaving 6 bases unmatched. The germline V gene encodes CDR1 MNHNY and CDR2 SVGAGI (reference sequence). The CDR3 consists of 14 residues. CDR3 bases: TGTGCCAGCAGAACCGGACAGGGGTTCACTGAAGCTTTCTTT. Its protein product is CASRTGQGFTEAFF.

The chain has TRBV5-1 and TRBJ2-2; D not certain. CDR1 is SGHRS and CDR2 is YFSETQ in the germline V gene. V was pared by 6 bases and J by 6 bases, with 15 bases between. CDR3 length: 14 residues. The CDR3 region is CASIPSPVSGELFF. The CDR3 coding sequence is TGCGCCAGCATTCCAAGTCCGGTTTCCGGGGAGCTGTTTTTT.

This sequence joins TRBV6-5 and TRBJ1-1, with 12 bases that match TRBD1. From germline, CDR1 is MNHEY and CDR2 SVGAGI. CDR3 length: 15 residues. The junction had 3 bases not matched to a gene; V was cut back by 6 bases and J by 1 base. The CDR3 DNA reads TGTGCCAGCAGCGCGGGACAGGGGGCGAACACTGAAGCTTTCTTT. This encodes CASSAGQGANTEAFF.

The CDR3 region is CASSPFPGGIQNTEAFF. The CDR3 bases are TGTGCCAGCAGCCCATTTCCGGGCGGGATACAGAACACTGAAGCTTTCTTT. V is TRBV7-2 and J is TRBJ1-1; D not certain. V was trimmed by 5 bases and J by 1 base, leaving 20 bases between them. This CDR3 contains 17 residues. Per germline, CDR1 SGHTA and CDR2 FQGNSA.

This clone came up a few times. The sample holds other DNA sequences that translate to the same CDR3. V gene TRBV2 combines with J gene TRBJ1-2, with D uncertain. Per the germline V gene, CDR1 is SNHLY and CDR2 is FYNNEI. This CDR3 region has 12 residues. Trimming left V 6 bases short and J 0 bases short, with 5 bases between. The CDR3 reads CASSGTNYGYTF. CDR3 coding DNA: TGTGCCAGCAGCGGTACTAACTATGGCTACACCTTC.

The DNA for the CDR3 is TGTGCCATTAGGCGACTAGCGGGGGGAAAAAGCACAGATACGCAGTATTTT. Protein product: CAIRRLAGGKSTDTQYF. The chain recombines TRBV10-3 with TRBJ2-3, with 13 bases that match TRBD2. The junction had 9 bases not matched to a gene; V was cut back by 9 bases and J by 0 bases. The CDR3 spans 17 residues. Germline-derived CDR1 and CDR2 are ENHRY and SYGVKD.

V usage is TRBV5-4 and J usage is TRBJ2-1; 10 bases agree with TRBD1. Germline V CDR1 and CDR2: SGHNT, YYREEE (reference sequence). V trimming: 4 bases; J trimming: 2 bases; junction bases outside the gene matches: 3. CDR3 length equals 15 residues. The DNA of the CDR3 is TGTGCCAGCAGCCCGACAGGGGGCACCTACAATGAGCAGTTCTTC. Its protein product is CASSPTGGTYNEQFF.

This chain connects TRBV5-1 to TRBJ2-5; a possible D gene is TRBD1 (6 bases). Germline CDR1 SGHRS, CDR2 YFSETQ. CDR3 size: 15 residues. Trimming left V 0 bases short and J 1 base short, with 10 bases between. Here the CDR3 reads CASSLATGSQETQYF. DNA for the CDR3: TGCGCCAGCAGCTTGGCCACAGGGAGCCAAGAGACCCAGTACTTC.

This clone was seen a single time. The chain carries TRBV2 and TRBJ1-2, with 8 bases that match TRBD1. There are 14 residues in the CDR3. Germline CDR1 reads SNHLY; CDR2 reads FYNNEI. V lost 2 bases and J lost 5; bases outside the gene matches: 4. As DNA, the CDR3 is TGTGCCAGCAGTGAAAGGCAGGGGGCGTATGGCTACACCTTC. Translating it yields CASSERQGAYGYTF.

This chain joins TRBV6-5 and TRBJ2-1; D is unclear. The CDR3 has 14 amino acids. Deletions cut 4 bases from V and 4 bases from J, with 11 bases between. CDR1 and CDR2 from the germline V gene are MNHEY and SVGAGI. The CDR3 DNA sequence: TGTGCCAGCAGTTTGAGACTCCCGTACAATGAGCAGTTCTTC. Translated: CASSLRLPYNEQFF.

The rearrangement joins TRBV15 to TRBJ2-2; 7 bases fit TRBD1. The CDR3 has 15 amino acids. Unmatched junction bases numbered 4, after V lost 5 bases and J lost 1 base. The germline gives CDR1 LNHNV, CDR2 YYDKDF (reference sequence). The CDR3: CATSPRTGNTGELFF. In DNA, the CDR3 is TGTGCCACCAGCCCCCGGACAGGGAACACCGGGGAGCTGTTTTTT.

The chain uses TRBV29-1 and TRBJ1-2, with 12 bases identical to TRBD1. From germline, CDR1 is SQVTM and CDR2 ANQGSEA. The V gene end was trimmed by 2 bases and the J gene end by 7 bases; junction bases not matched to a gene: 8. CDR3 length: 15 amino acids. The CDR3, as DNA: TGCAGCGTTGAACCCCGGGACAGGGGGCATGGTGGCTACACCTTC. Encoded protein: CSVEPRDRGHGGYTF.

The chain recombines TRBV5-5 with TRBJ1-1, with unresolved D. The CDR3 totals 13 residues. Germline V lookup: CDR1 SGHKS, CDR2 YYEKEE (reference sequence). Trimming removed 2 bases at V and 5 bases at J, with 10 bases between. In DNA form, the CDR3 reads TGTGCCAGCAGCTTTACCGGACTGACTGAAGCTTTCTTT. As protein: CASSFTGLTEAFF.

This clone was detected once. The V call is TRBV4-3, the J call TRBJ2-3; no clear D. Germline CDR1 LGHNA, CDR2 YSLEER. Between the trimmed V and J ends, which lost 1 base and 2 bases, there was a span of 13 bases. CDR3 size: 16 residues. The CDR3 loop reads CASSQVAARFTDTQYF. Written as DNA, the CDR3 is TGCGCCAGCAGCCAAGTGGCAGCGAGATTCACAGATACGCAGTATTTT.

The chain has TRBV18 and TRBJ2-1; 16 bases line up with TRBD2. Trimming removed 1 base from V and 1 base from J; junction bases left unmatched: 4. The germline gives CDR1 KGHSH, CDR2 LQKENI. The CDR3 is 19 amino acids. CDR3 DNA: TGTGCCAGCTCACCACTTGGGACTAGCGGGGGGGCATCCTACAATGAGCAGTTCTTC. Its protein product is CASSPLGTSGGASYNEQFF.

The V call is TRBV3-1 (or the pseudogene TRBV3-2), the J call TRBJ1-5; D not resolved. This CDR3 has 14 residues. The germline V gene encodes CDR1 LGHDT and CDR2 YNNKEL (reference sequence). V lost 2 bases and J 6 bases, leaving 11 bases between the germline ends. The CDR3 bases are TGTGCCAGCAGCCAAAGCCAGGTAGGTCAGCCCCAGCATTTT. Translating it yields CASSQSQVGQPQHF.